What follows are 30 T cell receptor beta chains derived from one specimen sequenced in a study of regulatory T cells in long-lasting Graves disease. Through Arm-PCR of CDR3 regions and iRepertoire HTBI primers, TCR beta libraries were built. TCRdb re-derived calls from the multiplex PCR reads in MiXCR, one entry per CDR3 protein. The repertoire holds under 250,000 distinct CDR3 sequences, with around 20% as singletons. The time point denotes: newly diagnosed GD, antithyroid drugs for less than 3 months. RNA extracted from PBMCs served as the sequencing template. The source was peripheral blood mononuclear cells (PBMCs), collected at new diagnosis, from a patient treated with antithyroid drugs. All receptors come from a female donor with Graves disease.

This clonotype was detected many times. The chain employs TRBV27 and TRBJ2-7; TRBD1 matches at 9 bases. CDR1 is MNHEY and CDR2 is SMNVEV in the germline V gene (reference sequence). The CDR3 totals 14 residues. V trimming: 4 bases; J trimming: 6 bases; junction bases outside the gene matches: 7. The CDR3 sequence is CASSWGQGYGEQYF. For the CDR3, the DNA is TGTGCCAGCAGTTGGGGACAGGGTTATGGCGAGCAGTACTTC.

This clonotype was seen many times. The CDR3 region is CASGTGMDPDTQYF. CDR3 DNA: TGTGCTAGTGGGACAGGGATGGACCCAGATACGCAGTATTTT. The genes are TRBV12-5 and TRBJ2-3; 7 bases map to TRBD1. The CDR3 extends over 14 amino acids. Trimming removed 6 bases from V and 4 bases from J; junction bases left unmatched: 7. CDR1 is LGHNT, CDR2 FRNRAP, per germline.

This clonotype was found many times. This chain joins TRBV20-1 and TRBJ2-3; no definite D call. This CDR3 is built from 12 residues. CDR1 is DFQATT, CDR2 SNEGSKA, per germline (reference sequence). Trimming removed 0 bases from V and 11 bases from J, with 12 bases in between. Written as DNA, the CDR3 is TGCAGTGCTAGAGATTGGAAAGAGCTGCAGTATTTT. Translation gives CSARDWKELQYF.

The sample holds many counts of this clonotype. The chain joins TRBV29-1 to TRBJ2-7; D gene ambiguous. Germline CDR1 SQVTM, CDR2 ANQGSEA. The V end was cut by 4 bases, the J end by 2 bases, with 9 bases between. CDR3 size: 12 residues. The CDR3 nucleotides are TGCAGCGTTGCTTACAGAGCCTACGAGCAGTACTTC. It codes for CSVAYRAYEQYF.

This clonotype was seen ten or more times. The V call is TRBV13, the J call TRBJ2-2; the D is unclear. Germline V gene sequence: CDR1 PRHDT, CDR2 FYEKMQ (reference sequence). The CDR3 totals 19 residues. Deletions cut 0 bases from V and 0 bases from J, with 17 bases between. The CDR3 nucleotides read TGTGCCAGCAGCTTAGGAGATTTAATGATCTCTCCGAACACCGGGGAGCTGTTTTTT. Translated: CASSLGDLMISPNTGELFF. Together with reference TRBV13 and TRBJ2-2, the CDR3 gives the full variable domain: AAGVIQSPRHLIKEKRETATLKCYPIPRHDTVYWYQQGPGQDPQFLISFYEKMQSDKGSIPDRFSAQQFSDYHSELNMSSLELGDSALYFCASSLGDLMISPNTGELFFGEGSRLTVL.

This clonotype was detected only a few times. The chain employs TRBV19 and TRBJ2-2, with 7 bases aligning to TRBD1. Germline CDR1 is LNHDA and CDR2 is SQIVND (reference sequence). The trim removed 5 bases at V and 6 bases at J, leaving 12 bases unmatched. This CDR3 has 16 amino acids. The CDR3 reads CASSPGQMFSAGELFF. The CDR3 DNA follows: TGTGCCAGTAGTCCGGGACAGATGTTTAGCGCCGGGGAGCTGTTTTTT.

This clonotype was observed at least ten times. The J gene is TRBJ2-1, the V gene TRBV28; D perhaps matches TRBD1 (6 bases). V lost 3 bases and J lost 8, with 8 bases in between. Germline values: CDR1 MDHEN, CDR2 SYDVKM. The CDR3 runs to 12 residues. CDR3 nucleotide sequence: TGTGCCAGCAGTTTTGGGGGCGATGAGCAGTTCTTC. This translates into CASSFGGDEQFF.

This clonotype has ten or more counts. The chain employs TRBV27 and TRBJ2-7, with 10 bases lining up with TRBD2. The CDR3 has 15 amino acids. Germline assignment: CDR1 MNHEY and CDR2 SMNVEV (reference sequence). V was pared by 4 bases and J by 2 bases, with 5 bases of the junction left unmatched. The CDR3 protein is CASSSSGSWTYEQYF. CDR3 in DNA: TGTGCCAGCAGTTCTAGCGGGAGTTGGACCTACGAGCAGTACTTC.

This clonotype was counted many times. The chain employs TRBV27 and TRBJ2-7; the D gene is possibly TRBD1 (5 bases). The germline V and J ends were trimmed by 0 bases and 3 bases, with 9 bases remaining between them. Per germline, CDR1 MNHEY and CDR2 SMNVEV (reference sequence). This CDR3 has 14 residues. CDR3 region: CASSLSQGVYEQYF. CDR3 DNA sequence: TGTGCCAGCAGTTTATCTCAGGGCGTCTACGAGCAGTACTTC.

This clonotype was seen ten or more times. This rearrangement joins TRBV18 to TRBJ2-7; D is tentatively TRBD1 or TRBD2 (5 bases each). The germline V and J ends were trimmed by 4 bases and 1 base, with 17 bases remaining between them. Germline CDR1 and CDR2: KGHSH and LQKENI. CDR3 length: 16 residues. The CDR3 is CASSLSGTAASYEQYF. The CDR3 nucleotides are TGTGCCAGCTCACTCTCCGGGACGGCGGCATCCTACGAGCAGTACTTC.

In this sample, this clonotype turned up many times. V usage is TRBV7-2 and J usage is TRBJ1-2; no firm D call. The germline V and J ends were trimmed by 0 bases and 8 bases, with 19 bases remaining between them. Germline-derived CDR1 and CDR2 are SGHTA and FQGNSA. This CDR3 has 16 amino acids. DNA for the CDR3: TGTGCCAGCAGCTTAGCGCGGGCAGCGTATCGCTTGGGCTACACCTTC. Its translation: CASSLARAAYRLGYTF.

V and J are TRBV28 and TRBJ1-5; D is ambiguous. V shed 4 bases and J shed 7 bases, with 17 bases lying between them. Germline assignment: CDR1 MDHEN and CDR2 SYDVKM. The CDR3 runs 15 residues. The CDR3 bases are TGTGCCAGCAGTTATTCAATGGGTCGGAAGCAGCCCCAGCATTTT. Residues: CASSYSMGRKQPQHF.

The rearrangement uses TRBV5-1 and TRBJ2-2; no reliable D call. The V gene's germline CDR1 is SGHRS and CDR2 YFSETQ. This CDR3 contains 15 residues. V shed 4 bases and J shed 3 bases, with 13 bases lying between them. CDR3 in amino acids: CASSLGSVDTGELFF. The CDR3 bases are TGCGCCAGCAGCCTGGGGTCGGTCGACACCGGGGAGCTGTTTTTT.

The table lists this clonotype with many counts. The gene calls are TRBV7-2 and TRBJ2-7; 7 nucleotides line up with TRBD2. The CDR3 extends over 14 amino acids. Germline CDR1 reads SGHTA; CDR2 reads FQGNSA. J was trimmed by 4 bases and V by 1 base; bases with no gene match: 4. This CDR3 reads CASSLVASGYEQYF. In DNA, the CDR3 is TGTGCCAGCAGCTTAGTGGCTAGCGGATACGAGCAGTACTTC.

This clonotype has only one observation. This may be a read error, as it is one base from a much larger clone. The chain joins TRBV7-2 to TRBJ2-2, with D perhaps assigned TRBD1 or TRBD2 (5 bases each). Trimming cost V 2 bases and J 5 bases, with 15 bases left between them. The CDR3 totals 16 residues. Germline lookup yields CDR1 SGHTA and CDR2 FQGNSA. The CDR3 reads CASSLLSMGETGELFF. For the CDR3, the DNA is TGTGCCAGCAGCTTACTCAGTATGGGGGAGACCGGGGAGCTGTTTTTT.

The V and J genes are TRBV4-1 and TRBJ2-1; 10 bases fit TRBD2. The CDR3 length is 16 residues. Germline CDR1 is MGHRA and CDR2 is YSYEKL. Germline trimming cut 1 base from V and 8 bases from J; bases unmatched to any gene: 8. CDR3 loop: CASSQGGAGGGDEQFF. DNA for the CDR3: TGCGCCAGCAGCCAAGGAGGAGCGGGGGGGGGCGATGAGCAGTTCTTC.

This clonotype was counted many times. The chain couples TRBV28 to TRBJ1-5; 7 nucleotides agree with TRBD1. CDR1 MDHEN and CDR2 SYDVKM come from the germline V gene. With V trimmed by 5 bases and J by 7 bases, 8 bases remained unmatched. This CDR3 contains 14 residues. CDR3 sequence (DNA): TGTGCCAGCAGTCTCAGACAGGGCGGGCAGCCCCAGCATTTT. Amino acids: CASSLRQGGQPQHF. The variable domain in full, completed from reference TRBV28 and TRBJ1-5, reads DVKVTQSSRYLVKRTGEKVFLECVQDMDHENMFWYRQDPGLGLRLIYFSYDVKMKEKGDIPEGYSVSREKKERFSLILESASTNQTSMYLCASSLRQGGQPQHFGDGTRLSIL.

With regard to this clonotype: A much larger clonotype is one base distant, so this may be a read error. The chain joins TRBV10-3 to TRBJ2-1; 7 bases map to TRBD2. This CDR3 comprises 16 residues. In germline, CDR1 is ENHRY, CDR2 SYGVKD. The ends lost 0 bases at V and 13 bases at J; junction bases unmatched: 15. The DNA of the CDR3 is TGTGCCATCAGTGAGTCGATGGGGGGGAGACAAGAGACCCAGTTCTTC. Protein sequence: CAISESMGGRQETQFF.

This clonotype occurred many times. The chain has TRBV14 and TRBJ1-1; D call uncertain. V was clipped by 3 bases and J by 4 bases, with 15 bases between them. The CDR3 loop spans 15 amino acids. Germline CDR1 reads SGHDN; CDR2 reads FVKESK. CDR3 bases: TGTGCCAGCAGCCATTTGACCTCATGGGGCACTGAAGCTTTCTTT. Translation: CASSHLTSWGTEAFF.

The rearrangement joins TRBV20-1 to TRBJ2-1, with a weak D call TRBD1 (5 bases). Germline V CDR1 and CDR2: DFQATT, SNEGSKA (reference sequence). The CDR3 has 12 amino acids. The V gene lost 4 bases and the J gene lost 8 bases, with 12 bases spanning the gap. CDR3 amino acids: CSAKGAPDEQFF. CDR3 bases: TGCAGTGCTAAAGGGGCTCCCGATGAGCAGTTCTTC.

The rearrangement links TRBV11-2 to TRBJ2-1, with TRBD2 matching over 7 bases. The germline CDR1 and CDR2 sequences are SGHAT and FQNNGV. The V and J ends lost 5 bases and 3 bases, in that order; junction bases with no gene match: 10. The CDR3 contains 16 residues. The DNA for the CDR3 is TGTGCCAGCAGCATCCCCCTAGGCGGGGGCTACAATGAGCAGTTCTTC. It is translated as CASSIPLGGGYNEQFF.

The rearrangement uses TRBV6-1 and TRBJ2-3; D gene uncertain. In germline, CDR1 is MNHNS, CDR2 SASEGT. Between the trimmed V and J ends, which lost 6 bases and 1 base, there was a span of 11 bases. The CDR3 runs 14 residues. As DNA, the CDR3 is TGTGCCAGCAGCTCTAGGAGCCGCACAGATACGCAGTATTTT. Its translation is CASSSRSRTDTQYF.

With respect to this clonotype: This clone may be a read error of a much larger clone one base away. The chain combines TRBV24-1 with TRBJ2-1; 10 nucleotides line up with TRBD1. Germline V gives CDR1 KGHDR, CDR2 SFDVKD. J gave up 10 bases and V 4 bases, and 9 bases lay outside the gene matches. The CDR3 runs 15 residues. The CDR3 loop reads CATSDRRQGAYEQFF. The CDR3 DNA reads TGTGCCACCAGTGACAGACGACAGGGGGCCTACGAGCAGTTCTTC.

This clonotype was counted many times. The chain uses TRBV20-1 and TRBJ2-1; D possibly matches TRBD1 or TRBD2 (5 bases each). Germline lookup yields CDR1 DFQATT and CDR2 SNEGSKA (reference sequence). CDR3 size: 14 residues. V lost 2 bases and J lost 7, with 15 bases in between. The CDR3 DNA is TGCAGTGCTAGAACTGGGGACGGGGCGAATGAGCAGTTCTTC. It codes for CSARTGDGANEQFF.

This clonotype was observed at least ten times. J is TRBJ2-1 and V is TRBV5-1, with D perhaps matching TRBD1 or TRBD2 (5 bases each). From germline, CDR1 is SGHRS and CDR2 YFSETQ. This CDR3 comprises 15 residues. V gave up 0 bases and J gave up 4 bases, with 11 bases separating them. CDR3 residues: CASSLVATEYNEQFF. The CDR3 DNA reads as TGCGCCAGCAGCTTGGTAGCGACAGAATACAATGAGCAGTTCTTC.

This clonotype has only a few counts. With a much larger clone just one base away, this may be a read error. The CDR3, as DNA: TGTGCCAGCAGAACCGGGACAGGGACCTACGAGCAGTACTTC. Its protein is CASRTGTGTYEQYF. The V call is TRBV6-1, the J call TRBJ2-7, with 9 nucleotides matching TRBD1. The CDR3 contains 14 residues. J was trimmed by 2 bases and V by 6 bases; bases with no gene match: 5. CDR1 is MNHNS and CDR2 is SASEGT in the germline V gene.

This chain uses TRBV7-9 with TRBJ2-1, with 8 bases lining up with TRBD2. There are 18 residues in the CDR3. Germline V gives CDR1 SEHNR, CDR2 FQNEAQ (reference sequence). With V trimmed by 2 bases and J by 0 bases, 9 bases remained unmatched. CDR3 nucleotides: TGTGCCAGCAGCTTATCGCGCACTAGCGGTGGCTCCTACAATGAGCAGTTCTTC. This sequence encodes CASSLSRTSGGSYNEQFF.

This sequence joins TRBV7-9 and TRBJ2-3; 8 nucleotides match TRBD2. Germline V gives CDR1 SEHNR, CDR2 FQNEAQ (reference sequence). The V segment lost 5 bases and the J segment 2 bases; nucleotides outside the gene matches: 3. There are 14 residues in the CDR3. CDR3 DNA: TGTGCCAGCAGCATTAGCGGGAACACAGATACGCAGTATTTT. Translating it yields CASSISGNTDTQYF.

This clonotype was observed at least ten times. This chain links TRBV18 with TRBJ2-5; D remains ambiguous. Trimming took off 5 bases at V and 2 bases at J, with 9 bases between the two ends. The germline V gene has CDR1 KGHSH and CDR2 LQKENI. This CDR3 contains 13 residues. The CDR3 nucleotides are TGTGCCAGCTCAATGTACAGACAAGAGACCCAGTACTTC. Its protein product is CASSMYRQETQYF.

This clonotype came up many times. The rearrangement joins TRBV5-4 to TRBJ2-1, with TRBD1 identical over 7 bases. CDR3 size: 14 residues. Germline V gene sequence: CDR1 SGHNT, CDR2 YYREEE (reference sequence). V trimming: 3 bases; J trimming: 7 bases; junction bases outside the gene matches: 7. The DNA of the CDR3 is TGTGCCAGCAGCTCCAGGGACAGACTGAATGAGCAGTTCTTC. It specifies CASSSRDRLNEQFF.